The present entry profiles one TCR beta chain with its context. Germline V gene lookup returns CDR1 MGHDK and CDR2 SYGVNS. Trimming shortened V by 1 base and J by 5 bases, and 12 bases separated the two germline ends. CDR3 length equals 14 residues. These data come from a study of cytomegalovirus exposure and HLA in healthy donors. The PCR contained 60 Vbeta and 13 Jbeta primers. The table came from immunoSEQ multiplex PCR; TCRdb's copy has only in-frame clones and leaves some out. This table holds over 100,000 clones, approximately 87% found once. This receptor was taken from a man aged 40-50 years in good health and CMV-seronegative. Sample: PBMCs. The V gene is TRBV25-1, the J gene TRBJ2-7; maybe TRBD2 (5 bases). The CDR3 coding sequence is TGTGCCAGCAGTGAATTTCGAGGGTTCGACGAGCAGTACTTC. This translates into CASSEFRGFDEQYF.